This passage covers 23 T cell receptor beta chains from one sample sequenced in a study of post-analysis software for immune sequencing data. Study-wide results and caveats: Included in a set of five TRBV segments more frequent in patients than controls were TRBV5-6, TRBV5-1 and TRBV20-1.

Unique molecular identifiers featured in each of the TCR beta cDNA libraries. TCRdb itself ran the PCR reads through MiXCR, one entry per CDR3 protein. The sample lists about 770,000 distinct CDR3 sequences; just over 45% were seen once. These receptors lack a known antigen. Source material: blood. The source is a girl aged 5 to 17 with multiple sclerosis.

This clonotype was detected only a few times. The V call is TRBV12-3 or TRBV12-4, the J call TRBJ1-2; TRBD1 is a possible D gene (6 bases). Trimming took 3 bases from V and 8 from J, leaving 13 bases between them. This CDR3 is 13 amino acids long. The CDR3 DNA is TGTGCCAGCAGTTTCGGGGGACAAGGAGGCTACACCTTC. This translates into CASSFGGQGGYTF.

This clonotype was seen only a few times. In nucleotides, the CDR3 is TGCAGTGTTCCGGGACAGGGGTACCGTGAGCAGTTCTTC. Protein product: CSVPGQGYREQFF. The chain is built from TRBV20-1 and TRBJ2-1; 10 bases are shared with TRBD1. The germline CDR1 and CDR2 sequences are DFQATT and SNEGSKA (reference sequence). This CDR3 has 13 residues. The junction had 9 bases not matched to a gene; V was cut back by 7 bases and J by 9 bases.

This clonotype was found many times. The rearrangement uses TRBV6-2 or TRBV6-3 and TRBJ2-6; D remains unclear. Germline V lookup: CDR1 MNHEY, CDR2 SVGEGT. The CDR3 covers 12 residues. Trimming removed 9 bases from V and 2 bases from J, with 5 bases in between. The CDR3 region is CASGPGANVLTF. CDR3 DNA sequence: TGTGCCAGTGGCCCTGGGGCCAACGTCCTGACTTTC.

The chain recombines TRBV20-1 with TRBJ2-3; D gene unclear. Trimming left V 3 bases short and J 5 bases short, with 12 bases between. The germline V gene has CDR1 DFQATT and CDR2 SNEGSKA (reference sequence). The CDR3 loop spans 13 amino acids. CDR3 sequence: CSASPPLGDTQYF. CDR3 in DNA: TGCAGTGCTAGTCCCCCATTGGGAGATACGCAGTATTTT.

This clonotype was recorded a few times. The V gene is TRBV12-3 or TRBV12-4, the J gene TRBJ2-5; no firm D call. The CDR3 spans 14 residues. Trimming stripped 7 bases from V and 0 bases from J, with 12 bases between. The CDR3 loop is CASTASLNQETQYF. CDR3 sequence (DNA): TGTGCCAGCACGGCCAGCTTAAACCAAGAGACCCAGTACTTC.

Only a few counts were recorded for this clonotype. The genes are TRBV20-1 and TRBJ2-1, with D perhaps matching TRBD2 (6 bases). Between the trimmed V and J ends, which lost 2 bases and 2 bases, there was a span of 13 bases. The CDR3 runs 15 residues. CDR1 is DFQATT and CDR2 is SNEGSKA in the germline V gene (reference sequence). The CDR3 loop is CSARSGLRAYNEQFF. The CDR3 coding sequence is TGCAGTGCTAGAAGCGGACTAAGGGCCTACAATGAGCAGTTCTTC.

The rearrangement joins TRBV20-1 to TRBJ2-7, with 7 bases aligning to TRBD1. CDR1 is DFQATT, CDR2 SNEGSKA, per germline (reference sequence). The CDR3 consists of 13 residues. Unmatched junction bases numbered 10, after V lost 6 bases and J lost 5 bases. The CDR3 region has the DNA TGCAGTGCCTGCCGGACAGGAGGCAACGAGCAGTACTTC. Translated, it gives CSACRTGGNEQYF.

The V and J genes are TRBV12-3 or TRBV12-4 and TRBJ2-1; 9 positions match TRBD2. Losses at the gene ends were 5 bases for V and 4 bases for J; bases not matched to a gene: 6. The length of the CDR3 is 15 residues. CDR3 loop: CASSGVLAGYNEQFF. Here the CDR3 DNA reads TGTGCCAGCAGTGGAGTCCTAGCGGGATACAATGAGCAGTTCTTC.

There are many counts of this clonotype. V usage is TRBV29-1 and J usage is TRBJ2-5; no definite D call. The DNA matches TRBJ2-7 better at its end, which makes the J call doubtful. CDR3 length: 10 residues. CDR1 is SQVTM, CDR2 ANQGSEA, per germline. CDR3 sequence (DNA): TGCAGCGGCTATGACGACGAGCAGTACTTC. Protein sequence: CSGYDDEQYF.

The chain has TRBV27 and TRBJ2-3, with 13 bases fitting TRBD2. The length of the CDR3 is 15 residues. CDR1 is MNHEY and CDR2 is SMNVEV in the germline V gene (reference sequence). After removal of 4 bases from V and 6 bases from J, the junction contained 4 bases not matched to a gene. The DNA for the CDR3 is TGTGCCAGCAGTTCCGTGACTAGCGGGAGGGATACGCAGTATTTT. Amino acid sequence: CASSSVTSGRDTQYF.

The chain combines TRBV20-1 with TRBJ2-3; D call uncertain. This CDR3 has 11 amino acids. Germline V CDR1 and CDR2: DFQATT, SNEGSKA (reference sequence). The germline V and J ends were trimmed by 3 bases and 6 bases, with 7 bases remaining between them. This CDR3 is CSARKSDTQYF. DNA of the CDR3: TGCAGTGCTAGGAAGTCCGATACGCAGTATTTT.

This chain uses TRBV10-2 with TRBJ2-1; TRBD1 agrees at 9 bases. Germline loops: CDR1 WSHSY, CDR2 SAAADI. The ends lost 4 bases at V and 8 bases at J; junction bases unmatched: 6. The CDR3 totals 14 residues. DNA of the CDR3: TGCGCCAGCAGTGTGGGGACAGGGAGTCATGAGCAGTTCTTC. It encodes CASSVGTGSHEQFF.

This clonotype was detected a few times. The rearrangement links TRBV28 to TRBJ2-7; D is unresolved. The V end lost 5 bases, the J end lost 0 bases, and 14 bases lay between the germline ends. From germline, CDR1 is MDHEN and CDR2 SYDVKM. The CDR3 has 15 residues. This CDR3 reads CASSPPGSVSYEQYF. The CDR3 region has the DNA TGTGCCAGCAGTCCACCCGGGTCCGTCTCCTACGAGCAGTACTTC.

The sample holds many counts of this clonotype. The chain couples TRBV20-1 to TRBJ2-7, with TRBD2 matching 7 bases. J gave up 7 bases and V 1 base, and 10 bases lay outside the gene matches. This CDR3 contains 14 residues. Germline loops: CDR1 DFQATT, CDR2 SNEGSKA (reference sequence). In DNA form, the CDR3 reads TGCAGTGCTAGAGTTGGGGGGGACTCAGGGGAGCAGTACTTC. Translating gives CSARVGGDSGEQYF.

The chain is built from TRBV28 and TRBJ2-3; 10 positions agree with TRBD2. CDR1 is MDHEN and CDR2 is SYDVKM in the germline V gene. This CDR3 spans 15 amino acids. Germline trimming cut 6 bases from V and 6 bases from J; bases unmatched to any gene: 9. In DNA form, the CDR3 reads TGTGCCAGCAGGGGGCCTAGCGGGAGTTACGATACGCAGTATTTT. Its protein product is CASRGPSGSYDTQYF.

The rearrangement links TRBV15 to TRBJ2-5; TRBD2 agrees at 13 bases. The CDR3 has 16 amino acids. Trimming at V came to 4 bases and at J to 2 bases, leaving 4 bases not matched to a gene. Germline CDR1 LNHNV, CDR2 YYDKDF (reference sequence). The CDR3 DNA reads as TGTGCCACCAGCACTAGACTAGCGGGAGGACAAGAGACCCAGTACTTC. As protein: CATSTRLAGGQETQYF.

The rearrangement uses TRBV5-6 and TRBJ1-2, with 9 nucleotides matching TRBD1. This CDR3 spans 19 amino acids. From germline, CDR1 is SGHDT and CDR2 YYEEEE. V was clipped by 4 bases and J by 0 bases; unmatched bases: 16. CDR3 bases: TGTGCCAGCAGCGAACCCCCTCGGACAGGGGTACCCACTAACTATGGCTACACCTTC. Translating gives CASSEPPRTGVPTNYGYTF.

The CDR3 DNA is TGTGCCAGCACCCCTCCGGGACAGGGCAACAATCAGCCCCAGCATTTT. Translation: CASTPPGQGNNQPQHF. This chain connects TRBV28 to TRBJ1-5, with TRBD1 identical over 9 bases. Looked up from germline, CDR1 is MDHEN and CDR2 is SYDVKM. Trimming cost V 7 bases and J 3 bases; bases outside gene matches: 10. CDR3 length: 16 amino acids.

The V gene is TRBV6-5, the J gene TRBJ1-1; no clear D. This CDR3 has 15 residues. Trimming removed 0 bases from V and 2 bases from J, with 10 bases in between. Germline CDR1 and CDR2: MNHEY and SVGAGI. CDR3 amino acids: CASSYSNLPNTEAFF. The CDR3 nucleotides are TGTGCCAGCAGTTACTCAAATTTACCAAACACTGAAGCTTTCTTT.

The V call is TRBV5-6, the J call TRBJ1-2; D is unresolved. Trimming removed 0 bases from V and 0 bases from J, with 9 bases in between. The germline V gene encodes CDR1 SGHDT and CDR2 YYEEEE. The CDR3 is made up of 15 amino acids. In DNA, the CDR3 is TGTGCCAGCAGCTTGGTTGGCAGCGCTAACTATGGCTACACCTTC. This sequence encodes CASSLVGSANYGYTF.

CDR3 sequence (DNA): TGTGCCATCAGTGACTCGCCCCAACTAGCGGGAGTATACAATGAGCAGTTCTTC. Protein: CAISDSPQLAGVYNEQFF. V and J are TRBV10-3 and TRBJ2-1, with TRBD2 matching over 11 bases. Unmatched junction bases numbered 11, after V lost 3 bases and J lost 4 bases. Germline lookup yields CDR1 ENHRY and CDR2 SYGVKD. The CDR3 extends over 18 amino acids.

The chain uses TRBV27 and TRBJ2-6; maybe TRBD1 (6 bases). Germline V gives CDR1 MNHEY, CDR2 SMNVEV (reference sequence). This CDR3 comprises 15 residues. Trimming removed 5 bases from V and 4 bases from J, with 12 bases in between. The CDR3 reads CASSIQGPGANVLTF. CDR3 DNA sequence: TGTGCCAGCAGTATACAGGGCCCGGGGGCCAACGTCCTGACTTTC.

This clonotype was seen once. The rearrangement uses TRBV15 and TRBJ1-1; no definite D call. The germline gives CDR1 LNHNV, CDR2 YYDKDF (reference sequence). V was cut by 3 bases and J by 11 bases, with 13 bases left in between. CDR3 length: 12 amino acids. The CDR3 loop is CATSSSGQRAFF. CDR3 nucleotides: TGTGCCACCAGCAGTTCCGGGCAGCGGGCTTTCTTT.